This T cell receptor (beta chain) was identified during a study of blood T cell repertoires in COVID-19. Study-wide context: From T cells, B-cell-depleted T cells, or PBMCs came the material, which was cDNA or gDNA.

CDR1 is SGHRS and CDR2 is YFSETQ in the germline V gene. CDR3 length equals 15 residues. V was trimmed by 2 bases and J by 1 base, leaving 9 bases between them. In this sample, this clone turned up once. Sequenced by immunoSEQ multiplex PCR; TCRdb stores in-frame clones only, minus some. Of more than 150,000 clones in the sample, around four fifths were seen once. The age range of participants was about 18 to 95 years, with residence in roughly 25 US areas. V gene TRBV5-1 combines with J gene TRBJ2-2, with D hard to call. The TCR was taken from a woman aged 55-69 years who had recovered from COVID-19. Input material: PBMCs or T cells enriched from blood (not recorded which). The CDR3 bases are TGCGCCAGCAGCTTTGATCAGATGAACACCGGGGAGCTGTTTTTT. Its protein product is CASSFDQMNTGELFF.